These T cell receptor beta chains were read from a single sample in a study of control samples from healthy donors and cancer patients. The table came from immunoSEQ multiplex PCR; TCRdb's copy has only in-frame clones and leaves some out. The sample gives 100,000 to 150,000 clones, around 92% of which show up once; about 1.9% is in the top ten. The sequencing sample was made of blood. The receptors were sampled from a woman aged 50 to 60 in good health. Each CDR3 is given without its conserved first and last residue. The size field is filled for only some rows; it gives once, few, many or a size class.

>once|TRBV2|TRBJ1-5
ASRRDRGGNQPQH
>.|TRBV3-1/TRBV3-2|TRBJ2-7
ASSQDLIGAGEQY
>.|TRBV18|TRBJ2-3
ASSIDGGSTDTQY
>.|TRBV12-3/TRBV12-4|TRBJ2-1
ASSLFGFNEQF
>.|TRBV11-2|TRBJ2-2
ASSIKQTGSTGELF
>.|TRBV7-9|TRBJ2-1
ASSRSGSSYNEQF
>once|TRBV24-1|TRBJ1-2
ATSDGIHGRYI
>.|TRBV28|TRBJ2-2
ASRTGTSTGELF
>.|TRBV6-1|TRBJ2-7
ASSETGREQY
>.|TRBV7-8|TRBJ2-7
ASSLVGLGGKSYEQY
>.|TRBV11-1|TRBJ2-3
ASSLGTNTDTQY
>.|TRBV18|TRBJ1-3
ASSPSRVVGNTIY
>.|TRBV10-3|TRBJ1-6
AISESTGQGNSPLH
>.|TRBV29-1|TRBJ2-5
SALAGGIGETQY
>.|TRBV11-2|TRBJ1-4
ASSLGTATNEKLF
>.|TRBV27|TRBJ2-5
ASRPGQGSGETQY
>.|TRBV2|TRBJ1-5
ASRAQGGNQPQH
>.|TRBV19|TRBJ1-3
ASSSTRSSGNTIY